This T cell receptor beta chain stems from a study of early T cells in non-severe SARS-CoV-2 infection. Study context: Bulk RNA taken from unsorted whole blood was sequenced, leaving chains unpaired. Study outcomes and limitations: VDJdb matching, biased toward anti-spike CD8 responses, missed private and CD4 specificities.

Tagging with unique molecular identifiers was applied to individual cDNA molecules. TCRdb used MiXCR to reprocess the 5' RACE reads, holding one entry per CDR3 protein. The repertoire holds about 70,000 distinct CDR3 sequences, with roughly 14% as singletons. Germline V gene sequence: CDR1 MGHDK, CDR2 SYGVNS. The V end was cut by 4 bases, the J end by 2 bases, with 0 bases between. The CDR3 covers 11 residues. Details on this clonotype: Its matching antigen is unknown.

V gene TRBV25-1 combines with J gene TRBJ1-3; the D is unclear. This sample comprised whole blood, obtained at baseline. This receptor was taken from an adult who was a healthcare worker with PCR-confirmed SARS-CoV-2 infection or an uninfected control (not recorded which). This chain's CDR3 is CASSAGNTIYF. CDR3 nucleotide sequence: TGTGCCAGCAGTGCTGGAAACACCATATATTTT.